This entry lists 9 T cell receptor beta chains sequenced from one sample in a study of blood T cell repertoires in COVID-19. Using immunoSEQ multiplex PCR, the repertoire was profiled, and TCRdb retains in-frame clones only, with some absent. The data show 310,000 or so clones, over 75% seen once. Material: PBMCs or T cells enriched from blood (not recorded which). Every receptor here comes from a woman in her forties who had recovered from COVID-19.

This clone was observed a single time. In the same sample, other DNA sequences code for this CDR3. The V call is TRBV5-1, the J call TRBJ2-7; 13 nucleotides match TRBD2. The CDR3 contains 15 residues. The germline gives CDR1 SGHRS, CDR2 YFSETQ. J lost 1 base, V lost 3 bases, and 1 base had no gene match. The DNA for the CDR3 is TGCGCCAGCAGCTGGACTAGCGGGAGTTCCTACGAGCAGTACTTC. Protein: CASSWTSGSSYEQYF.

The V gene is TRBV7-2, the J gene TRBJ2-7; the D gene is possibly TRBD1 (5 bases). The CDR3 is made up of 13 amino acids. Per the germline V gene, CDR1 is SGHTA and CDR2 is FQGNSA. V lost 6 bases, J lost 1 base, and 10 bases lay in between. CDR3 in DNA: TGTGCCAGCAGTTACAGGAGTTCCTACGAGCAGTACTTC. Translating it yields CASSYRSSYEQYF.

The CDR3 protein is CASSQDKRTNTGELFF. The CDR3 DNA is TGTGCCAGCAGCCAAGATAAGCGAACAAACACCGGGGAGCTGTTTTTT. The V and J genes are TRBV4-2 and TRBJ2-2; D is ambiguous. V lost 0 bases, J lost 2 bases, and 10 bases lay in between. Germline loops: CDR1 LGHNA, CDR2 YNFKEQ. CDR3 size: 16 residues.

This clone was found a few times. The CDR3 spells CASSGAPQGLTKKLFF. CDR3 DNA sequence: TGTGCCAGCAGTGGCGCCCCACAGGGGTTGACGAAAAAACTGTTTTTT. The rearrangement uses TRBV27 and TRBJ1-4; 7 bases align to TRBD1. This CDR3 contains 16 residues. V lost 5 bases to trimming and J lost 9 bases; unmatched junction nucleotides: 15. The germline V gene has CDR1 MNHEY and CDR2 SMNVEV (reference sequence).

The CDR3 sequence: CASSDVSNYGYTF. In DNA form, the CDR3 reads TGTGCCAGCAGCGATGTCAGTAACTATGGCTACACCTTC. The chain couples TRBV5-4 to TRBJ1-2, with D unclear. CDR3 length equals 13 residues. Germline CDR1 is SGHNT and CDR2 is YYREEE (reference sequence). The V gene lost 4 bases and the J gene lost 1 base, with 8 bases spanning the gap. Using reference TRBV5-4 and TRBJ1-2 for the parts outside the CDR3, the full variable domain is ETGVTQSPTHLIKTRGQQVTLRCSSQSGHNTVSWYQQALGQGPQFIFQYYREEENGRGNFPPRFSGLQFPNYSSELNVNALELDDSALYLCASSDVSNYGYTFGSGTRLTVV.

The CDR3 sequence is CASSVDPTGNTEAFF. The CDR3 coding sequence is TGTGCCAGCAGCGTCGATCCAACAGGTAACACTGAAGCTTTCTTT. The chain has TRBV9 and TRBJ1-1, with D maybe TRBD1 (5 bases). CDR1 is SGDLS and CDR2 is YYNGEE in the germline V gene. The V end lost 2 bases, the J end lost 2 bases, and 13 bases lay between the germline ends. CDR3 length: 15 amino acids.

This clone was counted between two and nine times. V gene TRBV11-2 combines with J gene TRBJ1-3; the match to TRBD1 covers 9 bases. There are 19 residues in the CDR3. Germline lookup yields CDR1 SGHAT and CDR2 FQNNGV. Trimming removed 0 bases from V and 2 bases from J; junction bases left unmatched: 11. The CDR3 coding sequence is TGTGCCAGCAGCTTAGACGTTTATGGACAGGGGAGTCCTGGAAACACCATATATTTT. Translating gives CASSLDVYGQGSPGNTIYF.

The chain couples TRBV3-1 (or the pseudogene TRBV3-2) to TRBJ2-3; D is undetermined. This CDR3 is 13 amino acids long. Between the trimmed V and J ends, which lost 4 bases and 2 bases, there was a span of 7 bases. Germline lookup yields CDR1 LGHDT and CDR2 YNNKEL (reference sequence). CDR3 amino acids: CASSLYNTDTQYF. DNA for the CDR3: TGTGCCAGCAGCCTCTATAACACAGATACGCAGTATTTT.

V and J are TRBV9 and TRBJ2-1; 11 bases agree with TRBD2. From germline, CDR1 is SGDLS and CDR2 YYNGEE. The CDR3 runs to 14 residues. The J segment lost 8 bases and the V segment lost 5 bases, leaving 6 bases of the junction unmatched. CDR3 nucleotide sequence: TGTGCCAGCAGTAGCGGGAGGGCAGGGGATGAGCAGTTCTTC. It specifies CASSSGRAGDEQFF. The variable domain in full, completed from reference TRBV9 and TRBJ2-1, reads DSGVTQTPKHLITATGQRVTLRCSPRSGDLSVYWYQQSLDQGLQFLIQYYNGEERAKGNILERFSAQQFPDLHSELNLSSLELGDSALYFCASSSGRAGDEQFFGPGTRLTVL.